These 19 T cell receptor beta chains share one sample of origin, sequenced in a study of regulatory T cells in long-lasting Graves disease. For TCR beta, libraries came from iRepertoire HTBI primers and Arm-PCR of CDR3 regions. Each CDR3 protein gets one entry after TCRdb re-called the multiplex PCR reads with MiXCR. The sample consists of 700,000 or so distinct CDR3 sequences, around 32% of them appearing once. The time point here: persistent/refractory GD, antithyroid drugs over 5 years with positive TRAb. The authors made the TCR library using RNA they extracted from PBMCs. Sample: peripheral blood mononuclear cells (PBMCs), taken when the disease was refractory, from a patient treated with antithyroid drugs. These receptors all stem from a female donor with Graves disease.

This chain links TRBV12-3 or TRBV12-4 with TRBJ2-3, with 8 bases fitting TRBD2. V shed 6 bases and J 5 bases; nucleotides not matched to a gene: 7. This CDR3 spans 14 amino acids. The CDR3 protein is CASRLGLAVDTQYF. Written as DNA, the CDR3 is TGTGCCAGCAGGCTCGGACTAGCCGTAGATACGCAGTATTTT.

The gene calls are TRBV6-2 or TRBV6-3 and TRBJ2-6; TRBD1 is a possible D gene (6 bases). Germline V gene lookup returns CDR1 MNHEY and CDR2 SVGEGT. Trimming stripped 5 bases from V and 2 bases from J, with 7 bases between. This CDR3 is 14 amino acids long. CDR3 sequence (DNA): TGTGCCAGCAGTGCAGGGGCTGGGGCCAACGTCCTGACTTTC. Translated: CASSAGAGANVLTF.

This rearrangement joins TRBV6-1 to TRBJ1-6; 11 bases fit TRBD1. CDR1 and CDR2 from the germline V gene are MNHNS and SASEGT. The V and J ends lost 6 bases and 6 bases, in that order; junction bases with no gene match: 1. The CDR3 runs 14 residues. CDR3 residues: CASRGTGGNSPLHF. In nucleotides, the CDR3 is TGTGCCAGCAGGGGGACAGGGGGTAATTCACCCCTCCACTTT.

V is TRBV6-2 or TRBV6-3 and J is TRBJ1-6, with D unresolved. The V gene lost 5 bases and the J gene lost 9 bases, with 11 bases spanning the gap. This CDR3 spans 13 amino acids. CDR1 MNHEY and CDR2 SVGEGT come from the germline V gene. The chain's CDR3 is CASSGHQASPLHF. Written as DNA, the CDR3 is TGTGCCAGCAGTGGCCACCAGGCTTCACCCCTCCACTTT.

V and J are TRBV3-1 and TRBJ1-1; 10 nucleotides match TRBD1. This CDR3 is built from 16 residues. The germline V gene encodes CDR1 LGHDT and CDR2 YNNKEL (reference sequence). V lost 4 bases to trimming and J lost 3 bases; unmatched junction nucleotides: 8. The chain's CDR3 is CASSRDRGSLDTEAFF. As DNA, the CDR3 is TGTGCCAGCAGCCGGGACAGGGGTTCTTTGGACACTGAAGCTTTCTTT.

This clonotype came up a few times. V is TRBV6-1 and J is TRBJ1-5; D gene ambiguous. This CDR3 spans 13 amino acids. The germline V gene encodes CDR1 MNHNS and CDR2 SASEGT. Trimming left V 6 bases short and J 2 bases short, with 8 bases between. The CDR3 reads CASRRMGNQPQHF. The CDR3 region has the DNA TGTGCCAGCAGGCGTATGGGCAATCAGCCCCAGCATTTT.

The V call is TRBV2, the J call TRBJ2-7, with D possibly being TRBD1 or TRBD2 (5 bases each). Germline CDR1 reads SNHLY; CDR2 reads FYNNEI. V lost 8 bases and J lost 0, with 14 bases in between. The CDR3 runs 14 residues. The CDR3 nucleotides read TGTGCCAGCCACCGGGACGCCAGCTCCTACGAGCAGTACTTC. Translation gives CASHRDASSYEQYF.

The rearrangement joins TRBV29-1 to TRBJ1-1; D is unresolved. The CDR3 loop spans 12 amino acids. The germline CDR1 and CDR2 sequences are SQVTM and ANQGSEA. V was shortened by 3 bases and J by 2 bases, with 7 bases between the two germline ends. The chain's CDR3 is CSVDDVNTEAFF. The CDR3 region has the DNA TGCAGCGTTGACGACGTTAACACTGAAGCTTTCTTT.

The chain joins TRBV3-1 to TRBJ1-1; perhaps TRBD1 as D (5 bases). The CDR3 contains 15 residues. Germline CDR1 reads LGHDT; CDR2 reads YNNKEL (reference sequence). The ends were cut back, 0 bases at V and 6 bases at J, with 14 bases in the middle. In DNA form, the CDR3 reads TGTGCCAGCAGCCAAGATCCGTGGGGGGGTGCTGAAGCTTTCTTT. This gives the protein CASSQDPWGGAEAFF.

This sequence joins TRBV29-1 and TRBJ1-2; 8 bases match TRBD1. Germline assignment: CDR1 SQVTM and CDR2 ANQGSEA. The V and J ends lost 8 bases and 4 bases, in that order; junction bases with no gene match: 12. This CDR3 is 14 amino acids long. Here the CDR3 DNA reads TGCAGCACTCATACACAGGGGGTCTTCTATGGCTACACCTTC. Protein: CSTHTQGVFYGYTF.

DNA of the CDR3: TGCAGCGTTGGCACAGGGAGGGCAGATGAGCAGTTCTTC. As protein: CSVGTGRADEQFF. The rearrangement uses TRBV29-1 and TRBJ2-1; D may be TRBD2 (7 bases). V was shortened by 4 bases and J by 8 bases, with 15 bases between the two germline ends. The germline V gene has CDR1 SQVTM and CDR2 ANQGSEA. The CDR3 has 13 amino acids.

This clonotype occurred many times. The chain uses TRBV2 and TRBJ2-3; 7 nucleotides agree with TRBD2. The trim removed 10 bases at V and 4 bases at J, leaving 14 bases unmatched. This CDR3 spans 15 amino acids. Germline CDR1 SNHLY, CDR2 FYNNEI. CDR3 bases: TGTGCCATCCTCTTAGCGGGCTCTTCTTCAGATACGCAGTATTTT. This gives the protein CAILLAGSSSDTQYF. The variable domain in full, completed from reference TRBV2 and TRBJ2-3, reads EPEVTQTPSHQVTQMGQEVILRCVPISNHLYFYWYRQILGQKVEFLVSFYNNEISEKSEIFDDQFSVERPDGSNFTLKIRSTKLEDSAMYFCAILLAGSSSDTQYFGPGTRLTVL.

The CDR3 coding sequence is TGTGCCAGTAGTAAAGGACTAGCGTCACAAGAGACCCAGTACTTC. It is translated as CASSKGLASQETQYF. This chain links TRBV19 with TRBJ2-5, with 9 bases aligning to TRBD2. Per the germline V gene, CDR1 is LNHDA and CDR2 is SQIVND (reference sequence). The length of the CDR3 is 15 residues. V was pared by 4 bases and J by 2 bases, with 5 bases of the junction left unmatched.

The rearrangement uses TRBV12-5 and TRBJ2-5; a weak D match, TRBD2 (6 bases). Trimming stripped 5 bases from V and 4 bases from J, with 14 bases between. This CDR3 has 14 residues. CDR1 and CDR2 from the germline V gene are LGHNT and FRNRAP. The CDR3 DNA follows: TGTGCTAGTGGTCCGGGAACTAGCCGAGAGACCCAGTACTTC. It translates to CASGPGTSRETQYF.

The CDR3 bases are TGTGCCAGCAGTTTACGTCGGGGGCGGGAGACCCAGTACTTC. As protein: CASSLRRGRETQYF. The rearrangement links TRBV12-3 or TRBV12-4 to TRBJ2-5; D tentatively reads TRBD1 or TRBD2 (6 bases each). V was pared by 2 bases and J by 5 bases, with 12 bases between. The CDR3 length is 14 residues.

This clonotype appeared a few times. The chain recombines TRBV15 with TRBJ1-1; D possibly corresponds to TRBD1 (6 bases). Germline V gives CDR1 LNHNV, CDR2 YYDKDF (reference sequence). The CDR3 is 16 residues long. The V and J ends lost 6 bases and 0 bases respectively, with 17 bases between them. DNA for the CDR3: TGTGCCACCAGTCTGATAGGGGGGGCCATGAACACTGAAGCTTTCTTT. Translation: CATSLIGGAMNTEAFF. Supplemented by reference TRBV15 and TRBJ1-1, the full variable domain reads DAMVIQNPRYQVTQFGKPVTLSCSQTLNHNVMYWYQQKSSQAPKLLFHYYDKDFNNEADTPDNFQSRRPNTSFCFLDIRSPGLGDTAMYLCATSLIGGAMNTEAFFGQGTRLTVV.

The chain joins TRBV2 to TRBJ1-5, with 9 bases aligning to TRBD1. The CDR3 has 16 residues. Germline CDR1 is SNHLY and CDR2 is FYNNEI. J was trimmed by 5 bases and V by 4 bases; bases with no gene match: 9. The CDR3 region is CASSGMGDRVHQPQHF. The CDR3 bases are TGTGCCAGCAGTGGAATGGGGGACAGGGTTCATCAGCCCCAGCATTTT.

The sample holds a few counts of this clonotype. The chain has TRBV6-1 and TRBJ2-2; D is possibly TRBD1 (6 bases). Germline V gives CDR1 MNHNS, CDR2 SASEGT. The CDR3 runs to 17 residues. V shed 6 bases and J shed 5 bases, with 22 bases lying between them. This chain's CDR3 is CASSTRVAGARTGELFF. DNA of the CDR3: TGTGCCAGCAGCACCCGCGTGGCAGGGGCCAGGACCGGGGAGCTGTTTTTT.

Comment on this clonotype: Since a much larger clone is just one base distant, this may be a read error. This chain connects TRBV11-2 to TRBJ2-7; 7 bases line up with TRBD2. Per the germline V gene, CDR1 is SGHAT and CDR2 is FQNNGV. The junction had 2 bases not matched to a gene; V was cut back by 6 bases and J by 3 bases. The CDR3 sequence is 12 residues long. The CDR3, as DNA: TGTGCCAGCAGTGGGGACTACTACGAGCAGTACTTC. Amino acids: CASSGDYYEQYF.